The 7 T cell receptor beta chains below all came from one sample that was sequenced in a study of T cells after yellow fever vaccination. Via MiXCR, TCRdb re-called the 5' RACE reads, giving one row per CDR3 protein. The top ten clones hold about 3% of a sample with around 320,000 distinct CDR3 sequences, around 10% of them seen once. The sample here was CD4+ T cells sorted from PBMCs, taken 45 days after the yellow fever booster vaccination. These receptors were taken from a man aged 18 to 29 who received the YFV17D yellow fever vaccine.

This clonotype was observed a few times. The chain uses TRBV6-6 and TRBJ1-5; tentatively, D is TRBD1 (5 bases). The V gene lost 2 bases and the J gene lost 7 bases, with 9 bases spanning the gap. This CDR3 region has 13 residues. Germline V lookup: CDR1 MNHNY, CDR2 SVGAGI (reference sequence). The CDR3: CASSYQGDQPQHF. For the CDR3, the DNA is TGTGCCAGCAGTTACCAGGGAGACCAGCCCCAGCATTTT.

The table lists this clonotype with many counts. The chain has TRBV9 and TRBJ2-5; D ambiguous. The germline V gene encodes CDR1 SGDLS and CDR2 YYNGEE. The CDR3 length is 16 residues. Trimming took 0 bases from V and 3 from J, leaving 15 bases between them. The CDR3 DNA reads TGTGCCAGCAGCGTAGGGCACTCCATCCGAAAAGAGACCCAGTACTTC. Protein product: CASSVGHSIRKETQYF.

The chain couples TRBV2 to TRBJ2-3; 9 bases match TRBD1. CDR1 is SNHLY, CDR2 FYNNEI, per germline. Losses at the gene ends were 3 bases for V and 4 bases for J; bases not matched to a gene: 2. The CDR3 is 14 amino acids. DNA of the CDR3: TGTGCCAGCAGTGATAGACAGGGGGCAGATACGCAGTATTTT. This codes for CASSDRQGADTQYF.

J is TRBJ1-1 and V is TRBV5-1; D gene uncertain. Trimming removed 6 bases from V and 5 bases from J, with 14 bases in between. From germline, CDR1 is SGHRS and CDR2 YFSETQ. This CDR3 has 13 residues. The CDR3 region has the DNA TGCGCCAGCACCCTCCTCCTGGGGACTGAAGCTTTCTTT. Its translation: CASTLLLGTEAFF.

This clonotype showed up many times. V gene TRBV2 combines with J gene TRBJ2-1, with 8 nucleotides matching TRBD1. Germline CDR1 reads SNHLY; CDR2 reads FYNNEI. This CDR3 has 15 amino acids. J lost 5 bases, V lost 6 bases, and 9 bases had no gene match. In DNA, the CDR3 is TGTGCCAGCAGGCCCCGGGACAGGAGCCACAATGAGCAGTTCTTC. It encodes CASRPRDRSHNEQFF.

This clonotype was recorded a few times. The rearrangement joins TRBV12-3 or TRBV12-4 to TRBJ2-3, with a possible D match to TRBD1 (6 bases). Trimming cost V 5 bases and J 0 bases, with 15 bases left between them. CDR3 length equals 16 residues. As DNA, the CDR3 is TGTGCCAGCAGTCCCCGAGGGGGAACTAGCACAGATACGCAGTATTTT. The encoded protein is CASSPRGGTSTDTQYF.

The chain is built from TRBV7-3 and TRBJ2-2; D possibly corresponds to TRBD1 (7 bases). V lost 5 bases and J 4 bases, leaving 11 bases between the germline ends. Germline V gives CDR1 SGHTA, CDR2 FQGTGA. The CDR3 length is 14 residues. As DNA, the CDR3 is TGTGCCAGCAGCCGGAGGGACAGCACCGGGGAGCTGTTTTTT. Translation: CASSRRDSTGELFF.